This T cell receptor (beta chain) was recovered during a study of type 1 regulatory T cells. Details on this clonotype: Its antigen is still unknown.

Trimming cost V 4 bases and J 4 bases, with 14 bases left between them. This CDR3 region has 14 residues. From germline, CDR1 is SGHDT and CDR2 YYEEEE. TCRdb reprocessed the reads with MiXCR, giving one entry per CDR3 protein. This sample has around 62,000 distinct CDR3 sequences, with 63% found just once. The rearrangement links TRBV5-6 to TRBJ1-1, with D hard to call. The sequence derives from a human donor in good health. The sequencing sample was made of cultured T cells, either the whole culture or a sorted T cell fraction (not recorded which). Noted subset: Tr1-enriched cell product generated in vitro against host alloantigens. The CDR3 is CASSPGPWGTEAFF. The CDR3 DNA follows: TGTGCCAGCAGCCCCGGCCCTTGGGGCACTGAAGCTTTCTTT.